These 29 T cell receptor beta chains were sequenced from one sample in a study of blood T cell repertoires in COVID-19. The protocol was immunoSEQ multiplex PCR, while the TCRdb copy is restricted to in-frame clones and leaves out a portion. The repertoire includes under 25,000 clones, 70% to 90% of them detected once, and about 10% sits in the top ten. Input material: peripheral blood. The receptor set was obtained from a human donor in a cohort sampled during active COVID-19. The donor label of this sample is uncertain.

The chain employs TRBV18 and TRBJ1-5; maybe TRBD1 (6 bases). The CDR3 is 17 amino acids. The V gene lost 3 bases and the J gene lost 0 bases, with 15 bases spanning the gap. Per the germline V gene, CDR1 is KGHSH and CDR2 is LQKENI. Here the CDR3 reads CASSPNRAPYSNQPQHF. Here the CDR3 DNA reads TGTGCCAGCTCACCGAACAGGGCGCCCTATAGCAATCAGCCCCAGCATTTT.

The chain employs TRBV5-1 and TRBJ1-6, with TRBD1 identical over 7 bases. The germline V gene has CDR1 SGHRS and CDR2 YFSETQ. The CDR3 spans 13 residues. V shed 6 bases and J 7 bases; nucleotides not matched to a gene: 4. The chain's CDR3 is CASTEGANSPLHF. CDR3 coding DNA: TGCGCCAGCACTGAGGGGGCGAATTCACCCCTCCACTTT.

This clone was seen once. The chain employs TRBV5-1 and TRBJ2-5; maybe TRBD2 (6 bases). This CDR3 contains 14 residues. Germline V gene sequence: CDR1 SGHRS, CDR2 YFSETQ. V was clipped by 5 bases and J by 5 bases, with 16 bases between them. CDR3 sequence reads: CASRWELAGETQYF. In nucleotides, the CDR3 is TGCGCCAGCAGGTGGGAGTTGGCGGGGGAGACCCAGTACTTC.

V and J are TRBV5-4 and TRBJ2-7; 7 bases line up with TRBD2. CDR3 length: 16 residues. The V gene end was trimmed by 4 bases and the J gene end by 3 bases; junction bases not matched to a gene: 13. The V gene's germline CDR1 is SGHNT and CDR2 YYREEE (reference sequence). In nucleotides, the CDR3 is TGTGCCAGCAGCCTAAAAAGCGGGAATTCTCTCTACGAGCAGTACTTC. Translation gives CASSLKSGNSLYEQYF. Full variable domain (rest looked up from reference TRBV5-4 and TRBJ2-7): ETGVTQSPTHLIKTRGQQVTLRCSSQSGHNTVSWYQQALGQGPQFIFQYYREEENGRGNFPPRFSGLQFPNYSSELNVNALELDDSALYLCASSLKSGNSLYEQYFGPGTRLTVT.

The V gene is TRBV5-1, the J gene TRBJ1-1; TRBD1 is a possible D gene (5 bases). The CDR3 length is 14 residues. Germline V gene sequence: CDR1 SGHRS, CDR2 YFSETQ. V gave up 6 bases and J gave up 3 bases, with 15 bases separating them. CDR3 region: CASTPGGGYTEAFF. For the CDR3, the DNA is TGCGCCAGCACTCCCGGCGGGGGATACACTGAAGCTTTCTTT.

CDR3 DNA sequence: TGTGCCAGCAGGGACAGGGTCCGGCCCGGGGAGCTGTTTTTT. This gives the protein CASRDRVRPGELFF. The rearrangement uses TRBV2 and TRBJ2-2; TRBD1 agrees at 8 bases. Looked up from germline, CDR1 is SNHLY and CDR2 is FYNNEI. The CDR3 totals 14 residues. The V and J ends lost 6 bases and 6 bases, in that order; junction bases with no gene match: 6.

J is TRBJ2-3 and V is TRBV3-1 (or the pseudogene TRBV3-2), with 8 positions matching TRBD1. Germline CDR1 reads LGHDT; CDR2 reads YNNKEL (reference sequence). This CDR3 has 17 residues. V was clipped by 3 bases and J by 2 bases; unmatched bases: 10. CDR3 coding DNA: TGTGCCAGCAGCCAGCTTTCCGGGACAGGAATCACAGATACGCAGTATTTT. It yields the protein CASSQLSGTGITDTQYF.

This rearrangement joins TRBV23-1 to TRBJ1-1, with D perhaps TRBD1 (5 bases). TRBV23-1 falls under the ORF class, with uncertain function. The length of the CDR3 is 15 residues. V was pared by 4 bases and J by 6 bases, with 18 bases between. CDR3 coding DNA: TGCGCCAGCAGTCCGCGTGGGGGGATAGGCGCTGAAGCTTTCTTT. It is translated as CASSPRGGIGAEAFF.

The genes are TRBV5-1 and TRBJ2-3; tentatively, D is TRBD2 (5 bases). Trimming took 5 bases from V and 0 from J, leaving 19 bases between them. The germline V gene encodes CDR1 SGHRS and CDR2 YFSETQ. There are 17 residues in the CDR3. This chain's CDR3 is CASSKGQTGSSTDTQYF. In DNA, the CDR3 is TGCGCCAGCAGTAAAGGGCAAACTGGGAGTAGCACAGATACGCAGTATTTT.

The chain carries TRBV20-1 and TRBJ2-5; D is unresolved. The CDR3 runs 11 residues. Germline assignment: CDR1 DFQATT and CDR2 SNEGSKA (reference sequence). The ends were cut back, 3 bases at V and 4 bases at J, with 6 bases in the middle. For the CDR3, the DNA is TGCAGTGCTAGCTTCTTAGAGACCCAGTACTTC. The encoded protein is CSASFLETQYF.

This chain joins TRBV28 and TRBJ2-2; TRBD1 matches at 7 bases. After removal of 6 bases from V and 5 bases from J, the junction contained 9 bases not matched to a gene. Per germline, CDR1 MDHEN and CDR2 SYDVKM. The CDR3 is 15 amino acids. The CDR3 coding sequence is TGTGCCAGCAGCCCTCTGAGGGGGCGGACCGGGGAGCTGTTTTTT. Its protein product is CASSPLRGRTGELFF.

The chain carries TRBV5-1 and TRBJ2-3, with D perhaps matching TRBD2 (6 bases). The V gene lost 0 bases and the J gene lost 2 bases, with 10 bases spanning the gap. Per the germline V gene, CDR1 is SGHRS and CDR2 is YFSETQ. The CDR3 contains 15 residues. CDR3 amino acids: CASSLEGTVTDTQYF. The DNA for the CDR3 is TGCGCCAGCAGCTTGGAAGGGACTGTCACAGATACGCAGTATTTT.

The CDR3 protein is CASRAGWGGNQPQHF. For the CDR3, the DNA is TGTGCCAGCAGAGCCGGATGGGGCGGCAATCAGCCCCAGCATTTT. The chain links TRBV2 to TRBJ1-5; possibly TRBD1 for D (5 bases). Trimming took off 6 bases at V and 2 bases at J, with 14 bases between the two ends. The CDR3 has 15 amino acids. Germline V gene sequence: CDR1 SNHLY, CDR2 FYNNEI.

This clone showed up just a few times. CDR3: CASSRLRLTGSSYNSPLHF. The CDR3 bases are TGTGCCAGCAGCCGACTAAGACTCACTGGAAGCTCCTATAATTCACCCCTCCACTTT. The V gene is TRBV27, the J gene TRBJ1-6; D gene unclear. With 6 bases removed from V and 0 bases from J, the gap between germline ends came to 21 bases. The CDR3 extends over 19 amino acids. The germline V gene has CDR1 MNHEY and CDR2 SMNVEV (reference sequence).

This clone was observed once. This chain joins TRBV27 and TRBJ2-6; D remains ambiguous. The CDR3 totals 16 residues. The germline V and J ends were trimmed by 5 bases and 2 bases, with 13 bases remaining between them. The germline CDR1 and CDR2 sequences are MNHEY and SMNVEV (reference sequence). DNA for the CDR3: TGTGCCAGCAGTCCAACACCCCTCCCTGGGGCCAACGTCCTGACTTTC. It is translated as CASSPTPLPGANVLTF.

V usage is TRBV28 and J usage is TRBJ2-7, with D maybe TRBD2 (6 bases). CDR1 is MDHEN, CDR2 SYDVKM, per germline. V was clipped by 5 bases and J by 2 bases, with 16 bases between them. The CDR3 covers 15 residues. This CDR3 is CASSDTSRPPYEQYF. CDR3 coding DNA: TGTGCCAGCAGTGACACTAGCCGACCCCCCTACGAGCAGTACTTC.

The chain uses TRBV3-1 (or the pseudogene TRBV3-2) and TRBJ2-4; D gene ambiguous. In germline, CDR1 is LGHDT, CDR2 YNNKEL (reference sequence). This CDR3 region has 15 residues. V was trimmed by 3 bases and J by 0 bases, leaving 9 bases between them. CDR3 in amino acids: CASSHGSLAKNIQYF. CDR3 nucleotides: TGTGCCAGCAGCCATGGCAGTCTAGCCAAAAACATTCAGTACTTC.

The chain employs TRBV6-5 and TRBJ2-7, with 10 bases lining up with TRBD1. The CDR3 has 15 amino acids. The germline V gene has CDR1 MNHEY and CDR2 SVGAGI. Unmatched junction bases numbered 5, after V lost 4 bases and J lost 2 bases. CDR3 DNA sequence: TGTGCCAGCAGTTCCCCCGGGACAGGGGCCTACGAGCAGTACTTC. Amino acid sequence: CASSSPGTGAYEQYF.

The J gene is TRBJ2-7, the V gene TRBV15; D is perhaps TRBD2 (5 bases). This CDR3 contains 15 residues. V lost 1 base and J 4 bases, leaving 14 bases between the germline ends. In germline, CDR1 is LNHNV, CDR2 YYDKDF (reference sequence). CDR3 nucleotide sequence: TGTGCCACCAGCAGAGGGGCCCGGGGTGGGTACGAGCAGTACTTC. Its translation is CATSRGARGGYEQYF.

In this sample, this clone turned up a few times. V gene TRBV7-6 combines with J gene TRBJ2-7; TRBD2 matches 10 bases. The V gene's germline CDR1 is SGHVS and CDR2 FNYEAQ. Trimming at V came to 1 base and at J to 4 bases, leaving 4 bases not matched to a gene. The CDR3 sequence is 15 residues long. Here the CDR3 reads CASSLGTSGLYEQYF. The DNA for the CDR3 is TGTGCCAGCAGCTTAGGGACTAGCGGATTATACGAGCAGTACTTC.

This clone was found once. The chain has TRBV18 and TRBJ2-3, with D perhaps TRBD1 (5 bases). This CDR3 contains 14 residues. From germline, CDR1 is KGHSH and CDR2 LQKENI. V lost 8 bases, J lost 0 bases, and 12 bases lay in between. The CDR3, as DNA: TGTGCCAGCGAAGCCCCAGGGAGCACAGATACGCAGTATTTT. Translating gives CASEAPGSTDTQYF.

The CDR3 here is CATSDFRGEETQYF. CDR3 nucleotides: TGTGCCACCAGTGATTTCCGGGGAGAAGAGACCCAGTACTTC. The V gene is TRBV24-1, the J gene TRBJ2-5; D is possibly TRBD2 (5 bases). V gave up 1 base and J gave up 3 bases, with 8 bases separating them. This CDR3 region has 14 residues. Germline values: CDR1 KGHDR, CDR2 SFDVKD.

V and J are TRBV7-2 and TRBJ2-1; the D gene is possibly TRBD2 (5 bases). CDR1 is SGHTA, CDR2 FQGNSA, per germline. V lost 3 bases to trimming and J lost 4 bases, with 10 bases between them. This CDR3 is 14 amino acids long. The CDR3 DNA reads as TGTGCCAGCAGCTTCGGCGGGCGGTACAATGAGCAGTTCTTC. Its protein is CASSFGGRYNEQFF.

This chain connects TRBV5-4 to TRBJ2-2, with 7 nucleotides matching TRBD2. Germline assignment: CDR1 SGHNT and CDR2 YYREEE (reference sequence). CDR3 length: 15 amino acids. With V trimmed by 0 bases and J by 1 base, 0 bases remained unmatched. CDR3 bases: TGTGCCAGCAGCTTGGCGGGGGGGAACACCGGGGAGCTGTTTTTT. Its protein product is CASSLAGGNTGELFF.

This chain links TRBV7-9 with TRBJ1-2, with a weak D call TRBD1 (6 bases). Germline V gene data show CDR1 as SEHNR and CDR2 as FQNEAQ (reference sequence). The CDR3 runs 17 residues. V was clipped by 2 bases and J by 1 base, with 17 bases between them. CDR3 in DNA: TGTGCCAGCAGCTTATCGGCAGGGGCCCCCATTAACTATGGCTACACCTTC. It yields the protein CASSLSAGAPINYGYTF.

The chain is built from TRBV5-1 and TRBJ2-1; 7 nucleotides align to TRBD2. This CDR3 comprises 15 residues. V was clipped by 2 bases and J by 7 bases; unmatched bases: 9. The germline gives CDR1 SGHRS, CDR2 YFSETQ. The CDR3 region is CASSFGTGAGNEQFF. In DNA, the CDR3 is TGCGCCAGCAGCTTTGGGACGGGAGCGGGAAATGAGCAGTTCTTC.

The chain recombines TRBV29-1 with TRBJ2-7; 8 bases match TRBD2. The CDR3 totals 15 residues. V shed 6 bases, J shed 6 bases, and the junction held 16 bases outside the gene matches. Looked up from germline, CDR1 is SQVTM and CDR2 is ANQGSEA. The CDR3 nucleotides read TGCAGCGTCCGGGAGGGGGGACCCCACTCGAGCGAGCAGTACTTC. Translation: CSVREGGPHSSEQYF.

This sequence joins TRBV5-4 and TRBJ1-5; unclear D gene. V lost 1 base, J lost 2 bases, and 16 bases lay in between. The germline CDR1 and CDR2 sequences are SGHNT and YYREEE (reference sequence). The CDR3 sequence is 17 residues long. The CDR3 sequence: CASSLSMSKLGNQPQHF. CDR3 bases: TGTGCCAGCAGCTTGTCAATGAGCAAACTCGGCAATCAGCCCCAGCATTTT.

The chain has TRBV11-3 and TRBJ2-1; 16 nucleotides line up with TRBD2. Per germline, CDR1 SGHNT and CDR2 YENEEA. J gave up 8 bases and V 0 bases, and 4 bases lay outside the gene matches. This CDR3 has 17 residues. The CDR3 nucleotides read TGTGCCAGCAGCTTAGATGGGACTAGCGGGAGGGCCTATGAGCAGTTCTTC. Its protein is CASSLDGTSGRAYEQFF.